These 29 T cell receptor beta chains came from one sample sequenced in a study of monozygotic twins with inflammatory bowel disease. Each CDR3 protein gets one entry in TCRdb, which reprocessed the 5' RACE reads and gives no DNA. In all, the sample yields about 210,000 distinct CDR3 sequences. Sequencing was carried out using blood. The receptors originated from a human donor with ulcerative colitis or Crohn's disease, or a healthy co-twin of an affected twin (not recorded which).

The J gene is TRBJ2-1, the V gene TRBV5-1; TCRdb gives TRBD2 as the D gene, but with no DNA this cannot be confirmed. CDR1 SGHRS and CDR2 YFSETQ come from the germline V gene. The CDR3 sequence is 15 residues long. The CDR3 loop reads CASSFLAGSDNEQFF.

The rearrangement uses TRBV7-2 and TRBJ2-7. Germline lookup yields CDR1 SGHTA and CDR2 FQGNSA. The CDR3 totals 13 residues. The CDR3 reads CASSLVGLYEQYF.

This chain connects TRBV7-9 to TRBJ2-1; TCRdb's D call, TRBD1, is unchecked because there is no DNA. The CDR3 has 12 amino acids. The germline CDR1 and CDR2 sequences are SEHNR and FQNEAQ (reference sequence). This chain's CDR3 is CASSLNREVEVF.

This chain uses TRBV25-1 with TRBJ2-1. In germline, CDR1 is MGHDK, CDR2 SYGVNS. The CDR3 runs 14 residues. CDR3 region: CASSESARDNEQFF.

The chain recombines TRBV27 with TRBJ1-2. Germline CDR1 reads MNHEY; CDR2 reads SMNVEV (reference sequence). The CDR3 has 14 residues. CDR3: CASSLSGERYGYTF.

The chain's CDR3 is CASSLESTGSYSPLHF. The V and J genes are TRBV5-1 and TRBJ1-6; TCRdb proposes TRBD1, but this gene call is untestable without DNA. CDR1 and CDR2 (germline): SGHRS, YFSETQ. The CDR3 length is 16 residues.

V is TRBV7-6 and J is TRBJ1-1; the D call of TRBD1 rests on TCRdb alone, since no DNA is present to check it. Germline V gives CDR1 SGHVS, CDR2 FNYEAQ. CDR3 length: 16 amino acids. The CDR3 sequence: CASSSRRGQKNTEAFF.

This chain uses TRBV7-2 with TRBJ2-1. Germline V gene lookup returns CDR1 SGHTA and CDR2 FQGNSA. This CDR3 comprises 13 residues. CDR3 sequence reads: CASSSFRDNEQFF. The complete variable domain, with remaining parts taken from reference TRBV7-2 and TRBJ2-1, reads GAGVSQSPSNKVTEKGKDVELRCDPISGHTALYWYRQSLGQGLEFLIYFQGNSAPDKSGLPSDRFSAERTGGSVSTLTIQRTQQEDSAVYLCASSSFRDNEQFFGPGTRLTVL.

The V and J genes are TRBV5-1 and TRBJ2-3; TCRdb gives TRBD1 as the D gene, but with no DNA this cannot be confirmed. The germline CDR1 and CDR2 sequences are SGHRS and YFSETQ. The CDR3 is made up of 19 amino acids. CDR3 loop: CASSWRTTGTNLGTDTQYF.

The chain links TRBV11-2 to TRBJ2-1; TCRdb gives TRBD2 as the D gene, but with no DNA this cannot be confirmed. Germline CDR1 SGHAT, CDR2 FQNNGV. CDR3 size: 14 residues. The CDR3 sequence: CASSLLAGWDEQFF.

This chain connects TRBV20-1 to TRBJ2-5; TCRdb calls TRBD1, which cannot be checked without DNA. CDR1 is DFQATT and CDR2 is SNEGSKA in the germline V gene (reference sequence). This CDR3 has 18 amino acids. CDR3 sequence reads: CSARPLQGAPSPRETQYF.

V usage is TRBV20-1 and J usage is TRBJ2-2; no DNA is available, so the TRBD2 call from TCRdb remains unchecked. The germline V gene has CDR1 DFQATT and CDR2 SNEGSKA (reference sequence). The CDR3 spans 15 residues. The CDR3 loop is CSARKAGGFAGELFF.

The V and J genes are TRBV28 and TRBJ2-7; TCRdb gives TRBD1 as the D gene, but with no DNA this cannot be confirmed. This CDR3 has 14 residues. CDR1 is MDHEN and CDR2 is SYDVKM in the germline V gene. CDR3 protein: CASSNPGYPGEQYF.

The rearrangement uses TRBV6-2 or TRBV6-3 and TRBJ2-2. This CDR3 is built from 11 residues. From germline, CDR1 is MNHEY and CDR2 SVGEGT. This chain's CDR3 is CASTSTGELSF.

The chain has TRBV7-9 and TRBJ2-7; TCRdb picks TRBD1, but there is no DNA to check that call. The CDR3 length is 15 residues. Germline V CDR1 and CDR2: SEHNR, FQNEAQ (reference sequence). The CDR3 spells CASSLGGGGGDEQYF. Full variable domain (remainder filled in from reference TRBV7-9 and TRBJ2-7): DTGVSQNPRHKITKRGQNVTFRCDPISEHNRLYWYRQTLGQGPEFLTYFQNEAQLEKSRLLSDRFSAERPKGSFSTLEIQRTEQGDSAMYLCASSLGGGGGDEQYFGPGTRLTVT.

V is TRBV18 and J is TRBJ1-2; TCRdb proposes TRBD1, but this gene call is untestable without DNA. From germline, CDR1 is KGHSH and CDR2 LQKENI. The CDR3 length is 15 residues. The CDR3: CASSPGQGIKTGYTF.

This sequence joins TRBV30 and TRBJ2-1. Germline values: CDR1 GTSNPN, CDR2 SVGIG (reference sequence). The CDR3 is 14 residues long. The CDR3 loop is CAWSERLSYNEQFF.

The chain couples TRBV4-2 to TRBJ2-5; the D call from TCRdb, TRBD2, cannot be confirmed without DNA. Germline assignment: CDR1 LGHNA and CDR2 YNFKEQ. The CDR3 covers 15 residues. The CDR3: CASSQEGGSSETQYF.

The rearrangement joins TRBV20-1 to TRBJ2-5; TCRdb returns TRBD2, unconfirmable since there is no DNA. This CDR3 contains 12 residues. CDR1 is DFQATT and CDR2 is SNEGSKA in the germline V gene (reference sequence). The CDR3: CSAMRLVLTQYF.

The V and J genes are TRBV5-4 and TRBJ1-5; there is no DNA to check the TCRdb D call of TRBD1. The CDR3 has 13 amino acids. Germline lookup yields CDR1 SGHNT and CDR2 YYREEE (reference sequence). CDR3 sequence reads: CASSFDWGQPQHF. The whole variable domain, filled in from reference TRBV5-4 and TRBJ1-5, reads ETGVTQSPTHLIKTRGQQVTLRCSSQSGHNTVSWYQQALGQGPQFIFQYYREEENGRGNFPPRFSGLQFPNYSSELNVNALELDDSALYLCASSFDWGQPQHFGDGTRLSIL.

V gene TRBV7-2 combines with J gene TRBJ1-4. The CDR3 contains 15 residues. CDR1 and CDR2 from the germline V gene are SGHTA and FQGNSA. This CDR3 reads CASSTRTLLGEKLFF.

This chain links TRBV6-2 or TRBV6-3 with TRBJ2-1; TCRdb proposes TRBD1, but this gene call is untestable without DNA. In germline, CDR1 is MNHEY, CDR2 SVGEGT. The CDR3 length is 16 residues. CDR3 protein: CASTPLDRGRHDEQFF.

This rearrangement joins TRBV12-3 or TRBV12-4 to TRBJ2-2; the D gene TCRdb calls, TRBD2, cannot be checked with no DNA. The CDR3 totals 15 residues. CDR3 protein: CASSLTLARTGELFF.

The CDR3: CSAGGPTDTQYF. The rearrangement uses TRBV29-1 and TRBJ2-3; the TCRdb call, TRBD2, lacks DNA for checking. The CDR3 runs 12 residues. CDR1 and CDR2 (germline): SQVTM, ANQGSEA.

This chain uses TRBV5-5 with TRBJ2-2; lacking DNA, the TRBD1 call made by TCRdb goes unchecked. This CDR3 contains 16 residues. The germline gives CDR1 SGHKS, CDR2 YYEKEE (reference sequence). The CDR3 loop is CASSPRSGQNTGELFF.

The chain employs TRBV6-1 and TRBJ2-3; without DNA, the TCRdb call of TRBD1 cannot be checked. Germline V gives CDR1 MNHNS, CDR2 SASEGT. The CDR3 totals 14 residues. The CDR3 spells CASGGRGFTDTQYF.

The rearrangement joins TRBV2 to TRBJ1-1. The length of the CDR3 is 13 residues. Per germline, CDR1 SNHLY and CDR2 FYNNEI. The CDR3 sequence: CASQGGKNTEAFF.

Here the CDR3 reads CASSSTGGQPQHF. This sequence joins TRBV7-9 and TRBJ1-5; TCRdb's D call of TRBD1 is untestable without DNA. The CDR3 consists of 13 residues. Germline CDR1 is SEHNR and CDR2 is FQNEAQ (reference sequence).

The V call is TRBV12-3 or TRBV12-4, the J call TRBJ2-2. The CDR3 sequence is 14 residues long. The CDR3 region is CASSLWQNTGELFF.